The clone carrying this T cell receptor (beta chain) has ten or more counts. Antigen: not known. The data were taken from a study of T cells in Graves' hyperthyroidism and ophthalmopathy. The study's findings and limits: Ophthalmopathy was separated from stable hyperthyroidism by a 13 V-J model.

TCR beta CDR3 regions were amplified from RNA transcripts. HTBI primers were the set used in a first-round RT-PCR of the TCR CDR3. MiXCR, run by TCRdb on the multiplex PCR reads, gives a single entry per CDR3 protein. The table lists almost 350,000 distinct CDR3 sequences, roughly 18% of them singletons, with around 15% in the top ten. The diagnostic basis comprised clinical symptoms, serum thyroxine and TRAb, thyroid ultrasound and orbital computed tomography. The CDR3 is 14 amino acids. The germline CDR1 and CDR2 sequences are SGHDT and YYEEEE. After removal of 4 bases from V and 8 bases from J, the junction contained 8 bases not matched to a gene.

The sequencing sample was made of blood. This receptor was identified in a woman between 40 and 50 years old with Graves' ophthalmopathy. The J gene is TRBJ2-7, the V gene TRBV5-6; 11 nucleotides align to TRBD1. The CDR3 sequence: CASSPRTGGAQQYF. The CDR3 nucleotides read TGTGCCAGCAGCCCCAGGACAGGGGGCGCCCAGCAGTACTTC.